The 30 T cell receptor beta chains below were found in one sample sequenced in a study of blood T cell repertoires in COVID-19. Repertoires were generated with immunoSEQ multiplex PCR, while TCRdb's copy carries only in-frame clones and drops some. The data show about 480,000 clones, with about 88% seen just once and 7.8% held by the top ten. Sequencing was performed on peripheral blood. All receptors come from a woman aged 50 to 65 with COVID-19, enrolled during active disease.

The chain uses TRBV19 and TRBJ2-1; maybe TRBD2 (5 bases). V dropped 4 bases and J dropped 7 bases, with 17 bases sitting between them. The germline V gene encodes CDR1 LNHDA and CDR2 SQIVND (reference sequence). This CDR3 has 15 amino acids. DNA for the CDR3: TGTGCCAGTAGTAGGCTTTCTAGCATTGGAAATGAGCAGTTCTTC. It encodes CASSRLSSIGNEQFF. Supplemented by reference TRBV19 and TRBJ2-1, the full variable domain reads DGGITQSPKYLFRKEGQNVTLSCEQNLNHDAMYWYRQDPGQGLRLIYYSQIVNDFQKGDIAEGYSVSREKKESFPLTVTSAQKNPTAFYLCASSRLSSIGNEQFFGPGTRLTVL.

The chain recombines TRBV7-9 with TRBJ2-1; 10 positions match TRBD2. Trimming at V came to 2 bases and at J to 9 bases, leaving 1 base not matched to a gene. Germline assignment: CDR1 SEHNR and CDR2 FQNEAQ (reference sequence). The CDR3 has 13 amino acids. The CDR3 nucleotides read TGTGCCAGCAGCTTACCTAGCGGGGGTGAGCAGTTCTTC. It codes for CASSLPSGGEQFF.

The CDR3 bases are TGTGCCAGCAGCCCCGACAGGGGAGTGTCGGGCTACACCTTC. Amino acids: CASSPDRGVSGYTF. The gene calls are TRBV7-9 and TRBJ1-2; 8 bases are a match to TRBD1. Germline V gene sequence: CDR1 SEHNR, CDR2 FQNEAQ (reference sequence). V lost 5 bases and J lost 8; bases outside the gene matches: 10. There are 14 residues in the CDR3. The full variable domain, its missing parts supplied by reference TRBV7-9 and TRBJ1-2, is DTGVSQNPRHKITKRGQNVTFRCDPISEHNRLYWYRQTLGQGPEFLTYFQNEAQLEKSRLLSDRFSAERPKGSFSTLEIQRTEQGDSAMYLCASSPDRGVSGYTFGSGTRLTVV.

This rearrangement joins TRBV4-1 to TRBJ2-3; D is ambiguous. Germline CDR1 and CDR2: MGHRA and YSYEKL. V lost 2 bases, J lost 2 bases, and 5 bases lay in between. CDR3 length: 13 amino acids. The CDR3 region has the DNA TGCGCCAGCAGCCAACGTATCACAGATACGCAGTATTTT. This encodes CASSQRITDTQYF.

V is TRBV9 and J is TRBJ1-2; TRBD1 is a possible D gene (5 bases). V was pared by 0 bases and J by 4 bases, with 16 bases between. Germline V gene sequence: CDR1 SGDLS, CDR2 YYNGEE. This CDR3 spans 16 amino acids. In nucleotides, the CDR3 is TGTGCCAGCAGCGTAGAGGGGAGGGTAGGGCCCTATGGCTACACCTTC. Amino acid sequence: CASSVEGRVGPYGYTF.

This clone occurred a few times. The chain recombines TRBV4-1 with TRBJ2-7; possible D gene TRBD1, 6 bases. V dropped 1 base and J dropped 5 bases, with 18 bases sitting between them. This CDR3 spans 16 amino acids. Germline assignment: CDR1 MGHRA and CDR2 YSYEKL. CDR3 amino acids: CASSQGARGMAHEQYF. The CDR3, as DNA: TGCGCCAGCAGCCAAGGAGCCAGGGGAATGGCCCACGAGCAGTACTTC.

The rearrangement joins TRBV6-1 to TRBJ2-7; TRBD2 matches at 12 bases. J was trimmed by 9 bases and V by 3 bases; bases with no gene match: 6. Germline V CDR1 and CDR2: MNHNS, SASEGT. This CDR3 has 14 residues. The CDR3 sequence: CASSEASGGAVQYF. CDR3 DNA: TGTGCCAGCAGTGAGGCTAGCGGGGGGGCCGTGCAGTACTTC.

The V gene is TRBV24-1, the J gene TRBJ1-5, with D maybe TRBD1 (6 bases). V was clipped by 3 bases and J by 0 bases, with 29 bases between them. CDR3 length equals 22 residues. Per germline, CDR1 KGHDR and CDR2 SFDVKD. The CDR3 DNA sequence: TGTGCCACCAGTGATCCTCACGCGCCGCTCAGGGGCAGCGCCTTTAGCAATCAGCCCCAGCATTTT. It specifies CATSDPHAPLRGSAFSNQPQHF.

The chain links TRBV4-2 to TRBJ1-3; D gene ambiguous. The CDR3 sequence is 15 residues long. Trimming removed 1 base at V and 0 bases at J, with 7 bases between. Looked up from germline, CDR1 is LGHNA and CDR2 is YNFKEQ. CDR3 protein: CASSQVFPSGNTIYF. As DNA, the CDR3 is TGTGCCAGCAGCCAAGTATTCCCCTCTGGAAACACCATATATTTT.

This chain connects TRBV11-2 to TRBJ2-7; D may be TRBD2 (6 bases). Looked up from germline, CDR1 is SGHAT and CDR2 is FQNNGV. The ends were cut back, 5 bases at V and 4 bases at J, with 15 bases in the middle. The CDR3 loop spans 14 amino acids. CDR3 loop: CASSLGLGGYEQYF. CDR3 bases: TGTGCCAGCAGCCTGGGCCTGGGGGGATACGAGCAGTACTTC.

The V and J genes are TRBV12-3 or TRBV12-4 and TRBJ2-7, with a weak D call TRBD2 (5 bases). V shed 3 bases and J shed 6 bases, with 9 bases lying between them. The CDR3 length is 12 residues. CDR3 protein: CASSFGVREQYF. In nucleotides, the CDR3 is TGTGCCAGCAGTTTCGGGGTGCGCGAGCAGTACTTC.

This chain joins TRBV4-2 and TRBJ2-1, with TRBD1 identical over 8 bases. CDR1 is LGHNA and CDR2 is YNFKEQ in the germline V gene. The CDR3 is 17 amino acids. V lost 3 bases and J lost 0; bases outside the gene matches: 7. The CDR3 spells CASSQGLQGVSYNEQFF. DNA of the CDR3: TGTGCCAGCAGCCAGGGTCTACAGGGGGTCTCCTACAATGAGCAGTTCTTC.

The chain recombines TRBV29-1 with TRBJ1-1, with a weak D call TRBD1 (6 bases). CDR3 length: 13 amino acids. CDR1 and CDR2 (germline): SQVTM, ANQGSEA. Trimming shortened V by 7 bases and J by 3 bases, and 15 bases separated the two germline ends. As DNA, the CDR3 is TGCAGCGCCCCGTCACAGGGCGACACTGAAGCTTTCTTT. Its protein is CSAPSQGDTEAFF.

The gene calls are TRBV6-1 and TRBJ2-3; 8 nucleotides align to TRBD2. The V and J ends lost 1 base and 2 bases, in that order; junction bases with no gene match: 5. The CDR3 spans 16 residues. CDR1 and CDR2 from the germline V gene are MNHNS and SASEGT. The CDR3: CASSEGLAWDTDTQYF. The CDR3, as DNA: TGTGCCAGCAGTGAAGGACTAGCGTGGGACACAGATACGCAGTATTTT.

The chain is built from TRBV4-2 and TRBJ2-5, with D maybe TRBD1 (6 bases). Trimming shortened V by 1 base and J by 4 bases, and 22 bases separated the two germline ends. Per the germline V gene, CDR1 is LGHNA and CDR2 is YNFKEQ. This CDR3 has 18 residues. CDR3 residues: CASSQVGGARGFVETQYF. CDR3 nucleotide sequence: TGTGCCAGCAGCCAAGTAGGGGGAGCCAGGGGTTTTGTAGAGACCCAGTACTTC.

CDR3: CSASLPGQTSYEQYF. The DNA of the CDR3 is TGCAGTGCTAGTTTACCGGGACAGACCTCCTACGAGCAGTACTTC. The chain couples TRBV20-1 to TRBJ2-7; TRBD1 matches 7 bases. The V gene end was trimmed by 3 bases and the J gene end by 0 bases; junction bases not matched to a gene: 8. The CDR3 is 15 amino acids. Per the germline V gene, CDR1 is DFQATT and CDR2 is SNEGSKA (reference sequence).

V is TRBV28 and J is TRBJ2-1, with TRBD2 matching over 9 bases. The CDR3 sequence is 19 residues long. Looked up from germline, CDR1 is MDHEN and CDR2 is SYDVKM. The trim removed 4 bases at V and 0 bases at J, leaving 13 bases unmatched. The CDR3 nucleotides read TGTGCCAGCAGTTCCCTCACTCGGACTAGCGTAAGCTCCTACAATGAGCAGTTCTTC. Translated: CASSSLTRTSVSSYNEQFF.

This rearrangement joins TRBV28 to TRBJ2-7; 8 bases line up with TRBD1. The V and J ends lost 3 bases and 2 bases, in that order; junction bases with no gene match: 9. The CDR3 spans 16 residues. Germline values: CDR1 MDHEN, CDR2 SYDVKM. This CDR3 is CASSLVVTGAPYEQYF. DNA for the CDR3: TGTGCCAGCAGTTTGGTCGTGACAGGGGCCCCCTACGAGCAGTACTTC.

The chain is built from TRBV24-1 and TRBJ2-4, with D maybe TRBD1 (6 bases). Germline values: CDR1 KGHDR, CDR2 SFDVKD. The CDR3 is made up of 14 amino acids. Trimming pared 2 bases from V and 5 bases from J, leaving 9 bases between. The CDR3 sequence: CATSDWTDQNIQYF. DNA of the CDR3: TGTGCCACCAGTGATTGGACAGACCAAAACATTCAGTACTTC.

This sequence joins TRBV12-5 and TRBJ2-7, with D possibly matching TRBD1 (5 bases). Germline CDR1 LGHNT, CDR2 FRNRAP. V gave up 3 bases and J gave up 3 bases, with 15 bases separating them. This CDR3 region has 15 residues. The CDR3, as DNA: TGTGCTAGTGGTTTTCAGGGTGGCTGGGACTACGAGCAGTACTTC. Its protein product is CASGFQGGWDYEQYF.

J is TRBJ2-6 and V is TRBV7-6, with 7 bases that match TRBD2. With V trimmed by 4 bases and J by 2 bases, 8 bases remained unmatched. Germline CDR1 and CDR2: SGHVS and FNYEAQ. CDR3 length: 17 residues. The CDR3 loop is CASSSTITSAGANVLTF. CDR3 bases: TGTGCCAGCAGCTCTACGATTACTAGCGCTGGGGCCAACGTCCTGACTTTC.

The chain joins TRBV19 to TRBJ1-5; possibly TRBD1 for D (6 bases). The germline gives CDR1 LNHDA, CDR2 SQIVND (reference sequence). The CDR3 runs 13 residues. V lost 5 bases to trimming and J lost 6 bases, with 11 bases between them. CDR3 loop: CASSPQGSQPQHF. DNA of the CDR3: TGTGCCAGTAGTCCTCAGGGGAGTCAGCCCCAGCATTTT.

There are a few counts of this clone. The CDR3 loop is CASSDPGHQNTEAFF. In nucleotides, the CDR3 is TGTGCCAGCAGTGACCCGGGACACCAGAACACTGAAGCTTTCTTT. The chain is built from TRBV6-1 and TRBJ1-1; a possible D gene is TRBD1 (6 bases). With 3 bases removed from V and 1 base from J, the gap between germline ends came to 12 bases. The V gene's germline CDR1 is MNHNS and CDR2 SASEGT. The CDR3 spans 15 residues.

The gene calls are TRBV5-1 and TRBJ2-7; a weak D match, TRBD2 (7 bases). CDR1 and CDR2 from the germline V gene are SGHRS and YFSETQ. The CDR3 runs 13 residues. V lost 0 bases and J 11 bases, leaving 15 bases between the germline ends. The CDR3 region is CASSLESGGPKYF. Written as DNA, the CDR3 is TGCGCCAGCAGCTTGGAGTCCGGGGGGCCTAAGTACTTC.

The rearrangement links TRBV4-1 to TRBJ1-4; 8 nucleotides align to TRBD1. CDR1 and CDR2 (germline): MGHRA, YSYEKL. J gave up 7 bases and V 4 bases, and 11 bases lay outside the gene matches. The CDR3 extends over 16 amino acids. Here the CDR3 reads CASSRPYRGSGEKLFF. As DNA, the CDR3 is TGCGCCAGCAGCCGCCCCTACAGGGGGTCGGGTGAAAAACTGTTTTTT.

The CDR3 protein is CASSYSTATPNYGYTF. DNA for the CDR3: TGTGCCAGCAGTTACTCGACAGCCACACCTAACTATGGCTACACCTTC. The rearrangement links TRBV6-5 to TRBJ1-2; D is possibly TRBD1 (5 bases). V was shortened by 0 bases and J by 0 bases, with 11 bases between the two germline ends. CDR1 and CDR2 (germline): MNHEY, SVGAGI. The CDR3 is 16 residues long.

The CDR3 region has the DNA TGCAGCGTTGGGGGCGTTCTCACTGAAGCTTTCTTT. It yields the protein CSVGGVLTEAFF. The chain combines TRBV29-1 with TRBJ1-1; TRBD1 is a possible D gene (5 bases). The CDR3 totals 12 residues. Trimming pared 4 bases from V and 4 bases from J, leaving 10 bases between. CDR1 is SQVTM and CDR2 is ANQGSEA in the germline V gene.

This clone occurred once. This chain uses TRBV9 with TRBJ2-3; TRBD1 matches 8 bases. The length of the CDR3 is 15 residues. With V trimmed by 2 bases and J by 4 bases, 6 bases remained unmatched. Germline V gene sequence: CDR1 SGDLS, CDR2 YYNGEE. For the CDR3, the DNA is TGTGCCAGCAGCGTGGAACAGGGGGTAGCAGATACGCAGTATTTT. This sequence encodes CASSVEQGVADTQYF.

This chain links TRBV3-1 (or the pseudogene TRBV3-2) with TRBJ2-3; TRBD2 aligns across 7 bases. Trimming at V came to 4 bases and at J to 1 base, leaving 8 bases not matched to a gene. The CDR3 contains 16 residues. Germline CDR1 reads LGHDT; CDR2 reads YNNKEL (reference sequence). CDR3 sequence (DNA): TGTGCCAGCAGCCCCCCCCGGCTAGCGGGCACAGATACGCAGTATTTT. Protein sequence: CASSPPRLAGTDTQYF.

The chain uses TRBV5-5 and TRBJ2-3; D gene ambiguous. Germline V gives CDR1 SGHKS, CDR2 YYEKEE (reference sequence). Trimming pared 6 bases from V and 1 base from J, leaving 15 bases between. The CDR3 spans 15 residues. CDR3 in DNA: TGTGCCAGCACCATATTCGGTGGAGGCACAGATACGCAGTATTTT. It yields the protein CASTIFGGGTDTQYF.